This T cell receptor (beta chain) was observed in a study of blood T cell repertoires in COVID-19. Across the whole study: Samples of COVID-19 (acute and convalescent) were obtained from the United States, Italy and Spain.

Repertoires were generated with immunoSEQ multiplex PCR, while TCRdb's copy carries only in-frame clones and drops some. Here the sample spans 40,000 to 65,000 clones, roughly 84% being singletons. The CDR3 runs 14 residues. The V gene's germline CDR1 is SGHTS and CDR2 YDEGEE. Trimming took off 5 bases at V and 2 bases at J, with 11 bases between the two ends. The chain links TRBV5-8 to TRBJ2-1, with TRBD1 as a possible D gene (6 bases). The source is a man between 65 and 79 years old with active COVID-19. The source material was peripheral blood. The CDR3 is CASSFRTAYNEQFF. Here the CDR3 DNA reads TGTGCCAGCAGTTTCCGGACAGCCTACAATGAGCAGTTCTTC.